This T cell receptor (beta chain) comes out of a study of immune heterogeneity within non-small cell lung tumors. Study-level information: Tumors were classified as 4 squamous cell carcinomas, 10 non-squamous carcinomas and 1 not otherwise specified. Notes on the study in general: Identical dominant CDR3 beta clonotypes recurred across a patient's tumor sites, together with site-unique high-frequency clones. A moderate but significant correlation was observed between local T-cell clonality and local tumor mutational burden (R approximately 0.34).

This clonotype is termed medium-sized. The antigen is undetermined. This CDR3 spans 14 amino acids. The germline gives CDR1 ENHRY, CDR2 SYGVKD. Trimming cost V 5 bases and J 5 bases, with 16 bases left between them. Bulk tumor genomic DNA, 450 to 750 ng per sample, was the template. Taken during surgery, several biopsies per primary tumor were spaced as far apart as possible within the tumor mass. Enrolled patients presented with newly diagnosed, previously untreated non-small cell lung cancer and underwent curative surgery. Multiplex PCR amplified the TCR beta CDR3 region. Its first round ran for roughly 10 cycles with 32 V and 13 J primers. TCRdb fed the multiplex PCR reads into MiXCR, producing one record per CDR3 protein. The data show around 4,200 distinct CDR3 sequences, with 24% seen just once and approximately 9.8% held by the top ten.

V gene TRBV10-3 combines with J gene TRBJ2-7; possibly TRBD1 for D (6 bases). The TCR originated in a man between 45 and 60 years old with non-small cell lung cancer. The sequencing sample was made of lung tumor tissue. As DNA, the CDR3 is TGTGCCATCAGTCTCCGGGACATTGACGACGAGCAGTACTTC. Protein sequence: CAISLRDIDDEQYF.